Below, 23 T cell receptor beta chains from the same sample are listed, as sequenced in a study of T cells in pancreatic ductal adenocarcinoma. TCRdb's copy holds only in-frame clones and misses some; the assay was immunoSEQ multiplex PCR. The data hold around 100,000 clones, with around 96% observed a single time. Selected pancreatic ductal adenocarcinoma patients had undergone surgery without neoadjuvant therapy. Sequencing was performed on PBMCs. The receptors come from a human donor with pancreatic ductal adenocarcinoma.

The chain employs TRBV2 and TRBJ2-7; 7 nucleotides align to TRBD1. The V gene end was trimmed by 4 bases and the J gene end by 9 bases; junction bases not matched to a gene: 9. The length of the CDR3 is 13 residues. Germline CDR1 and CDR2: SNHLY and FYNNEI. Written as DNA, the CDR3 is TGTGCCAGCAGTGCCTGGACAGGTCTCGGGCAGTACTTC. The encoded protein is CASSAWTGLGQYF.

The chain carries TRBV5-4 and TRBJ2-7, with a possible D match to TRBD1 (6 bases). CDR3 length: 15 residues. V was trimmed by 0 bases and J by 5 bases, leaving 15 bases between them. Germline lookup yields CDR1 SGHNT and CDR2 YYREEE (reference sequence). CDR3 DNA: TGTGCCAGCAGCTTGGGGGGGCTGGGAAGGGACGAGCAGTACTTC. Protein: CASSLGGLGRDEQYF.

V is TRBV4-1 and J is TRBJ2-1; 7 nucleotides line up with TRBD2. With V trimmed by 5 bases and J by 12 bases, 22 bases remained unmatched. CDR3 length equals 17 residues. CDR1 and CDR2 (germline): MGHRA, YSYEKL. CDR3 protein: CASSYDTSEVDSALQFF. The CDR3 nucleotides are TGCGCCAGCAGCTACGATACTAGCGAAGTGGATAGCGCATTGCAGTTCTTC.

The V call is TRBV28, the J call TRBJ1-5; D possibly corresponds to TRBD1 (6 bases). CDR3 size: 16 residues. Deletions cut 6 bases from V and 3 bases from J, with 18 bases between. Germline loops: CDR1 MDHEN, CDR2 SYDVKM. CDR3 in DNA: TGTGCCAGCAGGGACAGCCGTACTACATACAATCAGCCCCAGCATTTT. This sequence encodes CASRDSRTTYNQPQHF.

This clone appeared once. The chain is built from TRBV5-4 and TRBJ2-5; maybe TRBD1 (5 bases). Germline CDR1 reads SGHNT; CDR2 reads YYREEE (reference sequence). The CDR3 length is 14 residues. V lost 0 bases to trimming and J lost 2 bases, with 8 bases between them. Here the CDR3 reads CASSLEGRQETQYF. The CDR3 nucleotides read TGTGCCAGCAGCTTGGAGGGGCGGCAAGAGACCCAGTACTTC. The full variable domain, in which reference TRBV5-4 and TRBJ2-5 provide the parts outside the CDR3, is ETGVTQSPTHLIKTRGQQVTLRCSSQSGHNTVSWYQQALGQGPQFIFQYYREEENGRGNFPPRFSGLQFPNYSSELNVNALELDDSALYLCASSLEGRQETQYFGPGTRLLVL.

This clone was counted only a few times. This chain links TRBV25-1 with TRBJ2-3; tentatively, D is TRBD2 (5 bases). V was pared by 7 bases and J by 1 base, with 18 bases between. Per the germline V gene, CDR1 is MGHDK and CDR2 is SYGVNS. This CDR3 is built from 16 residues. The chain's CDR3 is CASTGKHPRGTDTQYF. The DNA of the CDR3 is TGTGCCAGCACAGGCAAACACCCGAGGGGCACAGATACGCAGTATTTT.

CDR3 protein: CASSQEQGHGYTF. CDR3 in DNA: TGCGCCAGCAGCCAGGAACAGGGGCATGGCTACACCTTC. This chain uses TRBV4-3 with TRBJ1-2; 7 bases match TRBD1. The CDR3 has 13 residues. From germline, CDR1 is LGHNA and CDR2 YSLEER. V shed 3 bases and J 6 bases; nucleotides not matched to a gene: 4.

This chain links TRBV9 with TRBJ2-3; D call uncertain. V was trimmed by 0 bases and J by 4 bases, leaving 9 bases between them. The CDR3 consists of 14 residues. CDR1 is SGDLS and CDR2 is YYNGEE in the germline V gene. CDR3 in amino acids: CASSVAAVADTQYF. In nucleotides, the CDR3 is TGTGCCAGCAGCGTAGCCGCGGTCGCAGATACGCAGTATTTT.

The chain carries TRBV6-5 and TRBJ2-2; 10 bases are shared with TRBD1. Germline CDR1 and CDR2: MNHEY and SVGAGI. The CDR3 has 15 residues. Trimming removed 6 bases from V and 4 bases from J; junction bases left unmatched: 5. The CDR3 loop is CASSSRDRGTGELFF. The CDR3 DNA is TGTGCCAGCAGCAGCCGGGACAGGGGCACCGGGGAGCTGTTTTTT.

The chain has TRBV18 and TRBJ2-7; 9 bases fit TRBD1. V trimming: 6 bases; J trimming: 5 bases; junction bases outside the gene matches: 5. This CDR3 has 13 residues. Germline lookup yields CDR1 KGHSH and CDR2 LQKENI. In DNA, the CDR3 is TGTGCCAGCTCTGGGACAGGGATCAACGAGCAGTACTTC. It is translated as CASSGTGINEQYF.

The CDR3 nucleotides are TGTGCCAGTAGTACGGGACAGGGTTCGCCTGAGCAGTTCTTC. The encoded protein is CASSTGQGSPEQFF. This rearrangement joins TRBV19 to TRBJ2-1; 9 bases fit TRBD1. CDR1 and CDR2 from the germline V gene are LNHDA and SQIVND (reference sequence). V was clipped by 4 bases and J by 9 bases; unmatched bases: 7. The CDR3 runs 14 residues.

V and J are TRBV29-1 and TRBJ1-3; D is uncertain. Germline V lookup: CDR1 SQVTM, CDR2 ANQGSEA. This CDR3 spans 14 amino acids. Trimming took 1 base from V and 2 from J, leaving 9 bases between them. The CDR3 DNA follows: TGCAGCGTTGAAGTTGGAGCGGCTGGAAACACCATATATTTT. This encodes CSVEVGAAGNTIYF.

The CDR3 DNA sequence: TGTGCCAGCAGTGAACAGCGCTACGAGCAGTACTTC. Its protein is CASSEQRYEQYF. The V and J genes are TRBV6-1 and TRBJ2-7; D ambiguous. Germline CDR1 reads MNHNS; CDR2 reads SASEGT. This CDR3 spans 12 amino acids. The germline V and J ends were trimmed by 2 bases and 3 bases, with 5 bases remaining between them.

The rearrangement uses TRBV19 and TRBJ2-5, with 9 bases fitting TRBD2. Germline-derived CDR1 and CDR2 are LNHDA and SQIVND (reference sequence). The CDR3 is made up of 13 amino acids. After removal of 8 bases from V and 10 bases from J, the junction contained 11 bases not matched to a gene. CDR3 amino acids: CASGTSKQRGQYF. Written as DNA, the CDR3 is TGTGCCAGTGGGACTAGCAAGCAGAGGGGCCAGTACTTC.

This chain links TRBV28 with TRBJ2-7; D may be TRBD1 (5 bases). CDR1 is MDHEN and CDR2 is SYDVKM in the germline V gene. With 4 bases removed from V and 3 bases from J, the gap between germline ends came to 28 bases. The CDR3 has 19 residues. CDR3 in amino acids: CASSSPFIDLQGRNYEQYF. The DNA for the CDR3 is TGTGCCAGCAGTTCACCGTTTATAGATCTCCAGGGTAGGAACTACGAGCAGTACTTC.

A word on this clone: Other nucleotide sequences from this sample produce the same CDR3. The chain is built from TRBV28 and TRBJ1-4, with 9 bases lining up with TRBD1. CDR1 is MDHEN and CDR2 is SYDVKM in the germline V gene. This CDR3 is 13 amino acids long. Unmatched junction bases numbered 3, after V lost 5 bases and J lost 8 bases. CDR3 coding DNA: TGTGCCAGCAGTAGGGACAGGGACGAAAAACTGTTTTTT. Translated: CASSRDRDEKLFF.

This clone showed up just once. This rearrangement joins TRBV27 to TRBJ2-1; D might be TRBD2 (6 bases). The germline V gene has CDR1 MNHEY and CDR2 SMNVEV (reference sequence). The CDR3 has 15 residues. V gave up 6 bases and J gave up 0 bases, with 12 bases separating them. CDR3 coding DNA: TGTGCCAGCAGCATAGCGGAAAGCTCCTACAATGAGCAGTTCTTC. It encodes CASSIAESSYNEQFF.

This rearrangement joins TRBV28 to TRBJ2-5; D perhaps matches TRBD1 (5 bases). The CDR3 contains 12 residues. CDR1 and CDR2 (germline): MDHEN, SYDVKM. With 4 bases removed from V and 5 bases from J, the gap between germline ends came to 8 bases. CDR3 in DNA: TGTGCCAGCAGTTCAGGGTGGGAGACCCAGTACTTC. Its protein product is CASSSGWETQYF.

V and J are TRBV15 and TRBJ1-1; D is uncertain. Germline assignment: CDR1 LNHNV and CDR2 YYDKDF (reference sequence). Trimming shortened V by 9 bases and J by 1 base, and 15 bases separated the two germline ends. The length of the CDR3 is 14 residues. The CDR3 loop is CATRKELWNTEAFF. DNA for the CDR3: TGTGCCACTCGCAAGGAGCTCTGGAACACTGAAGCTTTCTTT.

CDR3 residues: CASSARQGAYEQFF. The DNA for the CDR3 is TGTGCCAGCAGCGCAAGACAGGGGGCATATGAGCAGTTCTTC. The rearrangement joins TRBV9 to TRBJ2-1, with TRBD1 identical over 10 bases. Trimming at V came to 3 bases and at J to 8 bases, leaving 5 bases not matched to a gene. The CDR3 has 14 amino acids. The V gene's germline CDR1 is SGDLS and CDR2 YYNGEE. Supplemented by reference TRBV9 and TRBJ2-1, the full variable domain reads DSGVTQTPKHLITATGQRVTLRCSPRSGDLSVYWYQQSLDQGLQFLIQYYNGEERAKGNILERFSAQQFPDLHSELNLSSLELGDSALYFCASSARQGAYEQFFGPGTRLTVL.

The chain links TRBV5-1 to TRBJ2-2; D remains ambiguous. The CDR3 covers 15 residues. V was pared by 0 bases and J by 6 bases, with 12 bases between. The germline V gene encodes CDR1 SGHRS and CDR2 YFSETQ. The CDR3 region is CASSLAGTSAGELFF. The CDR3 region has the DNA TGCGCCAGCAGCTTGGCCGGTACGTCCGCCGGGGAGCTGTTTTTT.

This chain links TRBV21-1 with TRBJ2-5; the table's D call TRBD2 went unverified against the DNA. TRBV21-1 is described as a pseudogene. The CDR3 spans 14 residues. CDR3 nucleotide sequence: TGTGCCAGCAGAGCGGGACTCCCAACGGAGACCCAGTACTTC. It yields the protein CASRAGLPTETQYF.

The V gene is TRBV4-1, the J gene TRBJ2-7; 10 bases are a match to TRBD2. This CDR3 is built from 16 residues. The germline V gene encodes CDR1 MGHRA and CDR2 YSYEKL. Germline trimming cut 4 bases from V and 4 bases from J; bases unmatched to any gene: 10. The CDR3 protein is CASSRDPGTSVYEQYF. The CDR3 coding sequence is TGCGCCAGCAGCCGGGACCCCGGGACTAGCGTTTACGAGCAGTACTTC.